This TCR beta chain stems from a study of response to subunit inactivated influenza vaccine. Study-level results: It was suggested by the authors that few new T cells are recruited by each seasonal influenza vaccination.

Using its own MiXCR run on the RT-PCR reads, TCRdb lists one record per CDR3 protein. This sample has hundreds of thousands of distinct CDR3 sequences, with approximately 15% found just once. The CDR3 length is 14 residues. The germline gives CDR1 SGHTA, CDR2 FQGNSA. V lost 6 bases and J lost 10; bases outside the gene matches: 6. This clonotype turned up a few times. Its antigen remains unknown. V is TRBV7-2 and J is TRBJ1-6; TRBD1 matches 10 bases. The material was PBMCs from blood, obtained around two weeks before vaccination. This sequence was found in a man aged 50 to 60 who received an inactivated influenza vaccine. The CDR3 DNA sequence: TGTGCCAGCAGGACAGGGGGCACGGGGTCACCCCTCCACTTT. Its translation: CASRTGGTGSPLHF.